The T cell receptor (beta chain) described here comes from a study of T cells after yellow fever vaccination. Study details: Any fraction with a low cell number was prepared using SMART-Seq v4 Ultra Low Input.

Germline V CDR1 and CDR2: MGHRA, YSYEKL. V was clipped by 3 bases and J by 6 bases; unmatched bases: 8. The CDR3 spans 15 residues. Template switching by 5'RACE produced TCR cDNA, adding a universal primer site and UMIs. TCRdb independently ran MiXCR on the 5' RACE reads; one entry per CDR3 protein. This sample has a few hundred thousand distinct CDR3 sequences; less than 20% occur once, and the top ten carry 17%. This clonotype was recorded a few times. Its target is unknown. Study-level points and caveats: Shared CD4/CD8 clonotypes were a small share, likely from convergent recombination. Compared with primary, the secondary response was weaker and peaked at day 5, not 15.

The source was PBMCs, collected less than 6 days after the first yellow fever vaccination. The TCR was taken from a man in his late teens or twenties who received the YFV17D yellow fever vaccine. The chain carries TRBV4-1 and TRBJ2-5; TRBD1 matches at 9 bases. This CDR3 is CASSHPGTGRKTQYF. The CDR3 region has the DNA TGCGCCAGCAGCCACCCCGGGACAGGGAGGAAGACCCAGTACTTC.